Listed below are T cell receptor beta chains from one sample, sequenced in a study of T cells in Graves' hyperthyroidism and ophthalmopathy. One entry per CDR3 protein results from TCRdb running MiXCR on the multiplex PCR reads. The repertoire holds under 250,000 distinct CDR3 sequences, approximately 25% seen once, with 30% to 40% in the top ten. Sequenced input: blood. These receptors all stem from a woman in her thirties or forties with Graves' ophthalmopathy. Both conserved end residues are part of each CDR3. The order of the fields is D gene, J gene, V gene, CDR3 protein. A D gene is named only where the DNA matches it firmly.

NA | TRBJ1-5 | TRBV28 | CATSRSRNSNQPQHF
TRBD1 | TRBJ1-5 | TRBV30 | CAWSGQGAGQPQHF
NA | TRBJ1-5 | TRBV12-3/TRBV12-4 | CASSLVETTNQPQHF
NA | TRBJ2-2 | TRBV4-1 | CASSLIINPGPLGGELFF
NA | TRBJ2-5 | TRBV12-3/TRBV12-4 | CASSPQSLGTQYF
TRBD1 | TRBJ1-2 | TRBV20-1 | CSARDLQGYGYTF
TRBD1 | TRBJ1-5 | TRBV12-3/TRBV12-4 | CASTSDRGARQPQHF
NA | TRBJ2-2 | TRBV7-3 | CASSRTSSEGGELFF
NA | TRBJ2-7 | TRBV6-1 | CASRELGVVYEQYF
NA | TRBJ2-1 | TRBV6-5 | CASSYGRVSYNEQFF
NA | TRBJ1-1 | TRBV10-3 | CAIIKDRLNTEAFF
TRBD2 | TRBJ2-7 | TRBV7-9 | CASSPLGLAFHEQYF
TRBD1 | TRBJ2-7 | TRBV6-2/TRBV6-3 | CASTPPGQGSIYEQYF
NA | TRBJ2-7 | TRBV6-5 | CASGWDGAYEQYF
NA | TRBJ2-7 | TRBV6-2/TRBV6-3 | CASRPPSVAYEQYF
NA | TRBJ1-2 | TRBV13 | CASSQGLRDSYGYTF
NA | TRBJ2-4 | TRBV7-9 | CASSLDEELAKNIQYF
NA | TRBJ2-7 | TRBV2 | CASDYRVDEQYF
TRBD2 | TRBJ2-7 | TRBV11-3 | CASSLPSGTSGSSSYEQYF
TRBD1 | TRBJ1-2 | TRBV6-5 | CASSFRQGGYTF
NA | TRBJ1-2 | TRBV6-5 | CASSFGQPYGYIF
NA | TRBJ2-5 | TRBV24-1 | CATSDKWEFETQETQYF
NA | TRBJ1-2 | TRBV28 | CASSLSGLNYGYTF
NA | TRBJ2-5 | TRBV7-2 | CASTSAGYREETQYF
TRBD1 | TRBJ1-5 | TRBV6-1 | CASGGTGAGSNQPQHF
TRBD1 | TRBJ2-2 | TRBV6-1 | CASRRGQANTGELFF
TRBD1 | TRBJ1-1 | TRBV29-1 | CSVLQGATEAFF
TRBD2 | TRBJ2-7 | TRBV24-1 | CATSDGTSGNEQYF
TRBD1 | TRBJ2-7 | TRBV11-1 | CASSHRGQGYDEQYF
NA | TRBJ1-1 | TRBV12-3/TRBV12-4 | CASHSGSGNTEAFF
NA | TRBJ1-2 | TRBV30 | CAWSVGTSGYTF
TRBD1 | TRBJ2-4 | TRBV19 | CASSETGGRAKNIQYF
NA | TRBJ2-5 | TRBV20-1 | CSASAIQETQYF
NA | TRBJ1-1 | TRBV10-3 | CAISGGVSTEAFF
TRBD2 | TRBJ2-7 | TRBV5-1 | CASSEGLGPYEQYF
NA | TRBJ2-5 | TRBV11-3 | CASSLRGGTQYF
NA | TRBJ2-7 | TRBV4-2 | CASSRVWGGTEEQYF
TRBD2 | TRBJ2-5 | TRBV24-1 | CATSDAGGGEETQYF
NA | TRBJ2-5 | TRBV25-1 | CASSPFREKETQYF
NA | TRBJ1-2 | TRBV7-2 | CASSLGPNYGYTF